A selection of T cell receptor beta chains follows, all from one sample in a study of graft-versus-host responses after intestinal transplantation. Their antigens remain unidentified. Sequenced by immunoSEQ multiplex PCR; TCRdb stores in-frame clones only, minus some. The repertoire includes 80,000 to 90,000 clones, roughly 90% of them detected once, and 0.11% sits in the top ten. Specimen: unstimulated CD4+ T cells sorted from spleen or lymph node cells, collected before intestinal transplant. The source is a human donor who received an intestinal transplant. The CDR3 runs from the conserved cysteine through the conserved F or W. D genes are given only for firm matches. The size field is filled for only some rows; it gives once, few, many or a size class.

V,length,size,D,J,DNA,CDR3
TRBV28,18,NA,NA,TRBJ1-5,TGTGCCAGCAGTTTCGCTTCCGGGGGGCCCCGTATAGGTCAGCCCCAGCATTTT,CASSFASGGPRIGQPQHF
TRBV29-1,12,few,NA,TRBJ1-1,TGCAGCGTCGAGGGGAGGGCCACTGAAGCTTTCTTT,CSVEGRATEAFF
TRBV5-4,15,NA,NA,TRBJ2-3,TGTGCCAGCAGCATTCAGGGTTTAATTTCGAATACGCAGTATTTT,CASSIQGLISNTQYF
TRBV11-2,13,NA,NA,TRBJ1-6,TGTGCCAGCAGCTTAGGGAGGAATTCACCCCTCCACTTT,CASSLGRNSPLHF
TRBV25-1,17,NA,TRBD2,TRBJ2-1,TGTGCCAGCAGTGCCACTAGCGGGGGGCCATGGAAGCGTGAGCAGTTCTTC,CASSATSGGPWKREQFF
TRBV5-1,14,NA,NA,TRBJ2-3,TGCGCCAGCAGCTTGGCGACTAGTTGGGATACGCAGTATTTT,CASSLATSWDTQYF
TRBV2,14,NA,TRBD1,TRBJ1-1,TGTGCCGGGACCGGACAGGGGGAGAACACTGAAGCTTTCTTT,CAGTGQGENTEAFF
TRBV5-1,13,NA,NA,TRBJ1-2,TGCGCCAGCAGCTTGGGAGGGGGTTACGGCTACACCTTC,CASSLGGGYGYTF
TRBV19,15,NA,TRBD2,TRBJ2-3,TGTGCCAGTCCCCGACTAGCGGACAGCACAGATACGCAGTATTTT,CASPRLADSTDTQYF
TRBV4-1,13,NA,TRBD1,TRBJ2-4,TGCGCCAGCAGCCCGGACAGGCAAAACATTCAGTACTTC,CASSPDRQNIQYF
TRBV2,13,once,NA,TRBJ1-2,TGTGCCAGCACAGGAACCGGGGGAAATGGCTACACCTTC,CASTGTGGNGYTF
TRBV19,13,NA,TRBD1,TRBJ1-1,TGTGCCAGTAGACAGGGGGCGAACACTGAAGCTTTCTTT,CASRQGANTEAFF
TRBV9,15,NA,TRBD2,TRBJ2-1,TGTGCCAGCAGCGCCACTAGCGGGGGATACAATGAGCAGTTCTTC,CASSATSGGYNEQFF
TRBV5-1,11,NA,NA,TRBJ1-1,TGCGCCAGCAGCTATCAGGGCGAAGCTTTCTTT,CASSYQGEAFF
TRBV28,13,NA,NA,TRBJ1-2,TGTGCCAGCAGAACAGGCCTTAACTATGGCTACACCTTC,CASRTGLNYGYTF
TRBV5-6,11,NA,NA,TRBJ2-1,TGTGCCACTGGGAGGTACAATGAGCAGTTCTTC,CATGRYNEQFF
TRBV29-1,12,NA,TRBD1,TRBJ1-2,TGCAGCGTCGGACAGGGTAATTATGGCTACACCTTC,CSVGQGNYGYTF
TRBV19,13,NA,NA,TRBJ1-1,TGTGCCAGTAGTAGTGCCCTTATCAGTGGAGCTTTCTTT,CASSSALISGAFF
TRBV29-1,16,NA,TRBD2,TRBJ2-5,TGCAGCGTTCAGTCCCAACTAGCGGGGGGCCGGGGGACCCAGTACTTC,CSVQSQLAGGRGTQYF
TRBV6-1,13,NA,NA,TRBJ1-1,TGTGCCAGCAGTGAAGGTTGGAGAACTGAAGCTTTCTTT,CASSEGWRTEAFF
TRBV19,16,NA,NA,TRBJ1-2,TGTGCCAGTACCAGTATCCAGAGGAGGGGTACCTATGGCTACACCTTC,CASTSIQRRGTYGYTF
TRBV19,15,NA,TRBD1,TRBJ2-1,TGTGCCAGTAGTACCCCGGGCAGGGGGAAAAATGAGCAGTTCTTC,CASSTPGRGKNEQFF
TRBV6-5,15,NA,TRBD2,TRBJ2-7,TGTGCCAGCAGTTACGAGGGCGGGGGGCCACACGAGCAGTACTTC,CASSYEGGGPHEQYF
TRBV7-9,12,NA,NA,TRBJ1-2,TGTGCCAGCAGCTCGGGACTGTATGGCTACACCTTC,CASSSGLYGYTF
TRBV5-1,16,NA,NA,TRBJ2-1,TGCGCCAGCAGCTTAATTGGGACAAGGGCCTACAATGAGCAGTTCTTC,CASSLIGTRAYNEQFF
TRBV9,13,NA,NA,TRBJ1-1,TGTGCCAGCAGCGTCTCGGGGAACACTGAAGCTTTCTTT,CASSVSGNTEAFF
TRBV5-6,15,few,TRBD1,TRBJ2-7,TGTGCCAGCAGCGGACACGGACAGGGTGGGTTCGAGCAGTACTTC,CASSGHGQGGFEQYF
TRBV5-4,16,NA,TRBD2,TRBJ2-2,TGTGCCAGCAGCTTCGCCGGGACTACTAACACCGGGGAGCTGTTTTTT,CASSFAGTTNTGELFF
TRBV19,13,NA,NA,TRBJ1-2,TGTGCCAGTAGTCCCCTCGTGGGAGATGGCTACACCTTC,CASSPLVGDGYTF
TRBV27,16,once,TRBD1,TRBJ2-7,TGTGCCAGCAGTCCAAAGACAGGGATGAGAACCTACGAGCAGTACTTC,CASSPKTGMRTYEQYF
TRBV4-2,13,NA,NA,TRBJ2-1,TGTGCCAGCAGCCGGACCCGACTAGAGGAGCAGTTCTTC,CASSRTRLEEQFF
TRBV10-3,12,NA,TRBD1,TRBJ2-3,TGTGCCAGCGGGACAGGGGCAGATACGCAGTATTTT,CASGTGADTQYF
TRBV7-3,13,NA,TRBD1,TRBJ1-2,TGTGCCAGCAGCCCCGACAGGGGTTCGGTCTACACCTTC,CASSPDRGSVYTF
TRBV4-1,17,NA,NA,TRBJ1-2,TGCGCCAGCAGCCAAGTTTTAGTAGGCACCAGGGATAATGGCTACACCTTC,CASSQVLVGTRDNGYTF
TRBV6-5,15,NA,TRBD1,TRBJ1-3,TGTGCCAGCAGTTACAACAGGGGGTCCGGAAACACCATATATTTT,CASSYNRGSGNTIYF
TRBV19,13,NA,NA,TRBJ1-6,TGTGCCAGAGGGGGCTCCTATAATTCACCCCTCCACTTT,CARGGSYNSPLHF
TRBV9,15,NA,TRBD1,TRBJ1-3,TGTGCCAGCAGCGGCCAGGGGGCGCCTGGAAACACCATATATTTT,CASSGQGAPGNTIYF
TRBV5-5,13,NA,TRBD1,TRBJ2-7,TGTGCCAGCAGCGCCACAGGGGACTACGAGCAGTACTTC,CASSATGDYEQYF
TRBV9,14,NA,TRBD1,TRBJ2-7,TGTGCCAGCAGCGTAGGGGACAGGGTCCACGAGCAGTACTTC,CASSVGDRVHEQYF
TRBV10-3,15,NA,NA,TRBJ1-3,TGTGCCATCAGTCCGGACAGTGGATCTGGAAACACCATATATTTT,CAISPDSGSGNTIYF
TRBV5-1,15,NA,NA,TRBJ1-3,TGCGCCAGCAGCTTTATGCCCAGCGCTGGAAACACCATATATTTT,CASSFMPSAGNTIYF
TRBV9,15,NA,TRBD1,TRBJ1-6,TGTGCCAGCACCCCCGGGGACAGAGATAATTCACCCCTCCACTTT,CASTPGDRDNSPLHF
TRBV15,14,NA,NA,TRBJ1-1,TGTGCCACCAGCAGCCCTTCGGGGGGCACTGAAGCTTTCTTT,CATSSPSGGTEAFF
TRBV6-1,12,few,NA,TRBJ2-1,TGTGCCAGCTACACTAACAGGGTCGAGCAGTTCTTC,CASYTNRVEQFF
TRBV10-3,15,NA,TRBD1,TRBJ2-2,TGTGCCATCAGGGCACAGGGGAAGAACACCGGGGAGCTGTTTTTT,CAIRAQGKNTGELFF